This TCR beta chain originates from a study of CD8 T cells in Susac syndrome. CDR1 SGHTA and CDR2 FQGNSA come from the germline V gene. V was clipped by 1 base and J by 7 bases, with 8 bases between them. The CDR3 consists of 13 residues. Random-hexamer reverse transcription was applied to roughly 0.5 to 1 ug RNA. MiXCR, run by TCRdb on the immunoSEQ multiplex PCR reads, gives a single entry per CDR3 protein. Altogether around 120,000 distinct CDR3 sequences are present, just under 95% being singletons, with the ten largest covering 0.093%. V is TRBV7-2 and J is TRBJ1-5, with no clear D. This clonotype originated in a human donor with multiple sclerosis. Specimen: CD4+ T cells from PBMCs. CDR3 coding DNA: TGTGCCAGCAGCTTAGTAGGTGAGCAGCCCCAGCATTTT. As protein: CASSLVGEQPQHF.